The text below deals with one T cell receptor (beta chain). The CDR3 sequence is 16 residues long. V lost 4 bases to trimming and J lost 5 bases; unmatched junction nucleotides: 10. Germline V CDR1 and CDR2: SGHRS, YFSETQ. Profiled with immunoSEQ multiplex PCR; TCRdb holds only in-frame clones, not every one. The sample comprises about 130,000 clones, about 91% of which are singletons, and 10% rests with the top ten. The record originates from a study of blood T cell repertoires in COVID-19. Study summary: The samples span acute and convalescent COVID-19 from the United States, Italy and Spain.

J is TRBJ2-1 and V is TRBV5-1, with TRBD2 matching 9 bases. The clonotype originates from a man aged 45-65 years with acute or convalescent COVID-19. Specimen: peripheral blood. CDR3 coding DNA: TGCGCCAGCAGCCCCCGGCGGGCGGGAGGGGACAATGAGCAGTTCTTC. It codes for CASSPRRAGGDNEQFF. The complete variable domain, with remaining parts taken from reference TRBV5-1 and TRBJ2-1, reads KAGVTQTPRYLIKTRGQQVTLSCSPISGHRSVSWYQQTPGQGLQFLFEYFSETQRNKGNFPGRFSGRQFSNSRSEMNVSTLELGDSALYLCASSPRRAGGDNEQFFGPGTRLTVL.